This note documents a single T cell receptor beta chain sequence. This clonotype was observed at least ten times. Its antigen is still unknown. No much larger clonotype is one base removed from it; base qualities were not supplied. TCR beta VDJ combination and CDR3 sequence profiling used genomic DNA as the template. An Illumina HiSeq 2000 was used for TCR repertoire sequencing. The study's processing was this. Repertoires were assessed using TRBV/TRBJ rearrangement plots, CDR3 size and DJ length profiles, and Simpson's diversity index. The immunodominant clone was defined as the most abundant DNA sequence in deep sequencing data. CDR3 amino acid sequences were checked for sharing across subjects and were also compared against the VDJdb database and published repertoires. Through fastp at Q25 and MiXCR, TCRdb rebuilt clones from the public reads, retaining in-frame beta chains. Identical CDR3 protein sequences are pooled into one entry, listed with their most common genes and DNA. In this record, the V and J calls reflect TCRdb's handling and not the investigators' own analysis. The sample yields over 200,000 distinct CDR3 sequences; roughly 55% were counted once. Clones ranked in the top ten supply 25% to 30% of the sample.

The CDR3 runs 15 residues from the cysteine to the phenylalanine. Only the CDR3 DNA stays, 45 bases, in frame from base 1. Based on the germline V gene (reference sequence), the CDR1 and CDR2 sequences are SEHNR and FQNEAQ. Trimming removed 5 bases from V and 3 bases from J, leaving 14 bases between the germline ends. In this study, sorted CD4+ and CD8+ T cells from the blood of healthy subjects and of severe aplastic anemia patients had their TCR repertoires deep-sequenced. Ficoll-Paque density gradient centrifugation was used to isolate peripheral blood mononuclear cells. Before DNA extraction, CD4+ and CD8+ T cells were sorted by FACS or by magnetic beads. The data stem from a study of CD8+CD57+ T cells in acquired aplastic anemia (dated by TCRdb to the late 2010s). In terms of the full investigation: On average, sorted CD4+ and CD8+ cells yielded around 3.5 ug of extracted DNA, with a range of about 0.17 to 27.4 ug. Mean read counts for healthy donor samples were about 9.8 million for CD4+ cells and 11.0 million for CD8+ cells.

The paper's findings and limits, for the study overall: Between patients and healthy controls, no significant difference in CD8+ Simpson's diversity was found (P=0.060). Roughly 31 CD8+ CDR3 sequences were shared between patients and controls but appeared highly expressed in patients and within their immunodominant clones.

The TCR was taken from a human donor in good health. Sequences were obtained from sorted CD4+, CD8+, or CD8+CD57+ T cells (not recorded which) from PBMCs. The rearrangement combines TRBV7-9 with TRBJ2-1; the D region is possibly TRBD1 or TRBD2, each matching across 5 bases. Read as DNA, the sequence is TGTGCCAGCAGCCCTTGGGGGAGAGACTACAATGAGCAGTTCTTC. Translated, this gives CASSPWGRDYNEQFF. Beyond the CDR3, the reference TRBV7-9 and TRBJ2-1 genes provide the residues; the full variable domain reads: DTGVSQNPRHKITKRGQNVTFRCDPISEHNRLYWYRQTLGQGPEFLTYFQNEAQLEKSRLLSDRFSAERPKGSFSTLEIQRTEQGDSAMYLCASSPWGRDYNEQFFGPGTRLTVL.